Following are 23 T cell receptor beta chains from one sample sequenced in a study of graft-versus-host responses after intestinal transplantation. Clones were read by immunoSEQ multiplex PCR, and TCRdb kept only the in-frame ones, dropping some. The data show about 29,000 clones, 65% to 80% seen once. Investigators treated the graft tissue so that it released intraepithelial and lamina propria lymphocytes. Here the sequenced sample was ileum tissue, taken 98 days after intestinal transplantation. These receptor sequences come from a human patient who received an intestinal transplant, so some T cells may come from the graft donor.

J is TRBJ2-7 and V is TRBV5-1; a weak D match, TRBD1 (5 bases). The length of the CDR3 is 14 residues. V lost 4 bases and J 3 bases, leaving 14 bases between the germline ends. Germline CDR1 is SGHRS and CDR2 is YFSETQ. This CDR3 reads CASSPRTTGYEQYF. The CDR3 DNA reads as TGCGCCAGCAGCCCGAGGACAACGGGCTACGAGCAGTACTTC.

With respect to this clone: Other DNA variants within this sample encode the same CDR3. The chain employs TRBV5-1 and TRBJ2-3; no reliable D call. CDR1 and CDR2 (germline): SGHRS, YFSETQ. CDR3 length: 14 amino acids. V was clipped by 0 bases and J by 0 bases, with 5 bases between them. The CDR3 DNA reads TGCGCCAGCAGCTTGGGTACTAGCACAGATACGCAGTATTTT. Amino acids: CASSLGTSTDTQYF. The full variable domain, its missing parts supplied by reference TRBV5-1 and TRBJ2-3, is KAGVTQTPRYLIKTRGQQVTLSCSPISGHRSVSWYQQTPGQGLQFLFEYFSETQRNKGNFPGRFSGRQFSNSRSEMNVSTLELGDSALYLCASSLGTSTDTQYFGPGTRLTVL.

This clone was seen once. V usage is TRBV7-9 and J usage is TRBJ2-3; TRBD1 aligns across 8 bases. V trimming: 4 bases; J trimming: 1 base; junction bases outside the gene matches: 4. This CDR3 comprises 15 residues. CDR1 is SEHNR and CDR2 is FQNEAQ in the germline V gene (reference sequence). In DNA form, the CDR3 reads TGTGCCAGCAGCTCCGGACAGGGTCGCACAGATACGCAGTATTTT. This codes for CASSSGQGRTDTQYF.

This clone was seen a single time. The chain's CDR3 is CASSQTTAVSYEQYF. Here the CDR3 DNA reads TGCGCCAGCAGCCAGACTACCGCGGTATCCTACGAGCAGTACTTC. V is TRBV4-1 and J is TRBJ2-7, with D perhaps TRBD2 (5 bases). CDR1 and CDR2 from the germline V gene are MGHRA and YSYEKL. The V end was cut by 3 bases, the J end by 1 base, with 13 bases between. The CDR3 is 15 residues long.

V gene TRBV4-1 combines with J gene TRBJ1-1, with D perhaps TRBD1 (5 bases). There are 15 residues in the CDR3. Deletions cut 4 bases from V and 2 bases from J, with 14 bases between. Germline values: CDR1 MGHRA, CDR2 YSYEKL. CDR3 nucleotides: TGCGCCAGCAGCCTAGGGCAGGGTGGAAACACTGAAGCTTTCTTT. This gives the protein CASSLGQGGNTEAFF.

This clone is a singleton in its sample. This rearrangement joins TRBV16 to TRBJ1-1; D uncertain. V lost 0 bases and J 4 bases, leaving 6 bases between the germline ends. In germline, CDR1 is KGHSY, CDR2 FQNENV. This CDR3 comprises 13 residues. The CDR3 loop is CASSQSKGTEAFF. The DNA of the CDR3 is TGTGCCAGCAGCCAATCCAAGGGCACTGAAGCTTTCTTT.

The chain recombines TRBV28 with TRBJ2-1; 10 nucleotides match TRBD2. Germline V gene sequence: CDR1 MDHEN, CDR2 SYDVKM. This CDR3 has 15 residues. The V and J ends lost 6 bases and 2 bases, in that order; junction bases with no gene match: 4. The CDR3 sequence is CASRSLAGAYNEQFF. CDR3 coding DNA: TGTGCCAGCAGATCCCTAGCGGGGGCCTACAATGAGCAGTTCTTC. The variable domain in full, completed from reference TRBV28 and TRBJ2-1, reads DVKVTQSSRYLVKRTGEKVFLECVQDMDHENMFWYRQDPGLGLRLIYFSYDVKMKEKGDIPEGYSVSREKKERFSLILESASTNQTSMYLCASRSLAGAYNEQFFGPGTRLTVL.

The V gene is TRBV4-2, the J gene TRBJ1-3; D remains ambiguous. V was cut by 5 bases and J by 1 base, with 15 bases left in between. The CDR3 sequence is 16 residues long. Germline values: CDR1 LGHNA, CDR2 YNFKEQ. The CDR3 bases are TGTGCCAGCAGCATTGGGGAAGGGTCATCTGGAAACACCATATATTTT. Translation: CASSIGEGSSGNTIYF.

The chain has TRBV13 and TRBJ2-7, with D possibly being TRBD1 (5 bases). The CDR3 loop spans 16 amino acids. Germline V gives CDR1 PRHDT, CDR2 FYEKMQ (reference sequence). The V end was cut by 5 bases, the J end by 6 bases, with 23 bases between. As DNA, the CDR3 is TGTGCCAGCAGCGGATGGACACAGAACCTCCTATCCGAGCAGTACTTC. It codes for CASSGWTQNLLSEQYF.

This chain connects TRBV6-7 to TRBJ2-3; D is perhaps TRBD1 (6 bases). TRBV6-7 is classed as an ORF, of uncertain function. The CDR3 consists of 15 residues. V was shortened by 6 bases and J by 0 bases, with 13 bases between the two germline ends. CDR3 sequence: CASRPDRNSTDTQYF. The CDR3 bases are TGTGCCAGCAGGCCCGACAGGAATAGCACAGATACGCAGTATTTT.

This chain uses TRBV7-8 with TRBJ2-3; D call uncertain. This CDR3 spans 13 amino acids. From germline, CDR1 is SGHVS and CDR2 FQNEAQ. V was clipped by 0 bases and J by 5 bases, with 6 bases between them. CDR3 loop: CASSLALIDTQYF. The CDR3 nucleotides read TGTGCCAGCAGCTTAGCGCTAATAGATACGCAGTATTTT.

The chain recombines TRBV15 with TRBJ2-5; TRBD1 or TRBD2 may be the D gene (5 bases each). Germline CDR1 LNHNV, CDR2 YYDKDF (reference sequence). The CDR3 extends over 15 amino acids. V lost 2 bases and J lost 2, with 12 bases in between. The DNA for the CDR3 is TGTGCCACCAGCAGAACTCGGGACGTACAAGAGACCCAGTACTTC. Protein sequence: CATSRTRDVQETQYF.

V and J are TRBV4-2 and TRBJ2-2; tentatively, D is TRBD1 (6 bases). The V end lost 2 bases, the J end lost 3 bases, and 10 bases lay between the germline ends. CDR1 and CDR2 (germline): LGHNA, YNFKEQ. This CDR3 comprises 15 residues. CDR3 residues: CASSQPNRDTGELFF. CDR3 nucleotides: TGTGCCAGCAGCCAACCTAACAGGGACACCGGGGAGCTGTTTTTT.

The rearrangement joins TRBV6-5 to TRBJ2-7, with 8 bases fitting TRBD1. The CDR3 is 15 amino acids. Germline V gene data show CDR1 as MNHEY and CDR2 as SVGAGI. V lost 0 bases to trimming and J lost 2 bases; unmatched junction nucleotides: 3. CDR3 sequence reads: CASSYSRTGTYEQYF. CDR3 DNA sequence: TGTGCCAGCAGTTACTCGAGGACAGGGACCTACGAGCAGTACTTC.

The chain links TRBV18 to TRBJ2-3; the D is unclear. CDR1 is KGHSH, CDR2 LQKENI, per germline. The CDR3 is made up of 11 amino acids. Trimming removed 5 bases from V and 2 bases from J, with 2 bases in between. This chain's CDR3 is CASSTTDTQYF. The CDR3 nucleotides read TGTGCCAGCTCAACCACAGATACGCAGTATTTT.

Sample share makes this clone medium-sized. V is TRBV6-6 and J is TRBJ1-1; 8 bases match TRBD1. The trim removed 0 bases at V and 6 bases at J, leaving 0 bases unmatched. CDR1 is MNHNY and CDR2 is SVGAGI in the germline V gene (reference sequence). The CDR3 consists of 13 residues. In nucleotides, the CDR3 is TGTGCCAGCAGTTACTCGACAGGGGCTGAAGCTTTCTTT. This sequence encodes CASSYSTGAEAFF.

This clone was observed a few times. The gene calls are TRBV7-9 and TRBJ2-3, with D possibly TRBD1 on 5 matching bases. From germline, CDR1 is SEHNR and CDR2 FQNEAQ (reference sequence). This CDR3 is 16 amino acids long. The ends were cut back, 5 bases at V and 2 bases at J, with 17 bases in the middle. CDR3 in amino acids: CASSPRVADPTDTQYF. As DNA, the CDR3 is TGTGCCAGCAGCCCCAGGGTAGCAGATCCCACAGATACGCAGTATTTT.

The rearrangement joins TRBV7-2 to TRBJ2-2, with D hard to call. Trimming took off 4 bases at V and 4 bases at J, with 4 bases between the two ends. The germline CDR1 and CDR2 sequences are SGHTA and FQGNSA. The CDR3 is made up of 12 amino acids. DNA for the CDR3: TGTGCCAGCAGCTATACCACCGGGGAGCTGTTTTTT. This gives the protein CASSYTTGELFF.

This clone is a singleton in its sample. The chain employs TRBV6-1 and TRBJ2-7; D gene ambiguous. V was pared by 1 base and J by 3 bases, with 10 bases between. Looked up from germline, CDR1 is MNHNS and CDR2 is SASEGT. This CDR3 is built from 14 residues. The DNA for the CDR3 is TGTGCCAGCAGTGAAGGCCAGGCGCTCTACGAGCAGTACTTC. Residues: CASSEGQALYEQYF.

The rearrangement uses TRBV6-1 and TRBJ2-7; 10 nucleotides agree with TRBD2. The CDR3 spans 15 residues. V lost 2 bases to trimming and J lost 4 bases; unmatched junction nucleotides: 5. The V gene's germline CDR1 is MNHNS and CDR2 SASEGT. The chain's CDR3 is CASSEYSGGAYEQYF. CDR3 sequence (DNA): TGTGCCAGCAGTGAATACAGCGGGGGGGCTTACGAGCAGTACTTC.

The rearrangement joins TRBV9 to TRBJ2-1; TRBD1 is a possible D gene (6 bases). CDR1 SGDLS and CDR2 YYNGEE come from the germline V gene. V was cut by 3 bases and J by 2 bases, with 9 bases left in between. This CDR3 is built from 14 residues. DNA for the CDR3: TGTGCCAGCAGCGCCCGGACAGCCTACAATGAGCAGTTCTTC. Amino acid sequence: CASSARTAYNEQFF.

The chain recombines TRBV29-1 with TRBJ1-2; 10 bases are a match to TRBD1. Germline loops: CDR1 SQVTM, CDR2 ANQGSEA. The CDR3 has 16 residues. V lost 1 base, J lost 3 bases, and 8 bases stayed unmatched. The CDR3 here is CSVEGGQGRKDYGYTF. The CDR3 DNA follows: TGCAGCGTTGAAGGGGGACAGGGGCGTAAAGACTATGGCTACACCTTC.

The chain has TRBV7-9 and TRBJ1-1; D perhaps matches TRBD1 (5 bases). Trimming removed 5 bases from V and 1 base from J, with 17 bases in between. The V gene's germline CDR1 is SEHNR and CDR2 FQNEAQ (reference sequence). This CDR3 is built from 16 residues. CDR3 sequence (DNA): TGTGCCAGCAGCCTGCTCCGGGGCCGCGAGAACACTGAAGCTTTCTTT. Protein product: CASSLLRGRENTEAFF.